The T cell receptor beta chain described here comes from a study of OX40 agonist ivuxolimab in advanced cancers. Study overall: Partial responses were seen in three patients, one with hepatocellular carcinoma and two with cutaneous melanoma.

Only in-frame clones appear in the TCRdb table, and some are missing; sequencing was by immunoSEQ multiplex PCR. The sample shows more than 60,000 clones, 80% to 90% of them seen only once. Here the sequenced sample was CD4+ or CD8+ T cells sorted from blood, taken in a trial of the OX40 agonist ivuxolimab. This clonotype originated in an adult with an advanced solid tumor such as melanoma, head and neck, liver or kidney cancer.

The CDR3 is CASSPHPKVYGYTF. The CDR3 bases are TGTGCCAGCAGCCCACACCCGAAGGTCTATGGCTACACCTTC. The chain links TRBV11-2 to TRBJ1-2; D unclear. From germline, CDR1 is SGHAT and CDR2 FQNNGV. Deletions cut 5 bases from V and 4 bases from J, with 14 bases between. This CDR3 region has 14 residues.